The 8 T cell receptor beta chains reported below all come from one sample, sequenced in a study of T cell responses to AZD1222 COVID-19 vaccine. The repertoire was sequenced with immunoSEQ multiplex PCR; TCRdb's copy has only in-frame clones and lacks some. Of some 130,000 clones listed, around 87% are singletons. Specimen: peripheral blood, collected on day 0 of AZD1222 vaccination. These receptors originate from an adult in good health.

This chain joins TRBV28 and TRBJ2-7; D is undetermined. CDR3 size: 16 residues. CDR1 is MDHEN and CDR2 is SYDVKM in the germline V gene. The V and J ends lost 2 bases and 0 bases respectively, with 14 bases between them. CDR3 in amino acids: CASSLGVTQLSYEQYF. CDR3 DNA: TGTGCCAGCAGTTTAGGGGTTACTCAACTCTCCTACGAGCAGTACTTC.

V usage is TRBV5-6 and J usage is TRBJ2-7; TRBD1 aligns across 9 bases. This CDR3 is built from 16 residues. J lost 5 bases, V lost 0 bases, and 9 bases had no gene match. Germline V CDR1 and CDR2: SGHDT, YYEEEE. The CDR3: CASSLDRGLRADEQYF. The CDR3 nucleotides are TGTGCCAGCAGCTTGGACAGGGGGCTTCGGGCGGACGAGCAGTACTTC.

This sequence joins TRBV5-1 and TRBJ2-7; D is possibly TRBD1 (5 bases). CDR1 is SGHRS and CDR2 is YFSETQ in the germline V gene. V lost 0 bases to trimming and J lost 2 bases, with 12 bases between them. The CDR3 runs to 15 residues. CDR3 sequence: CASSLAVGATYEQYF. The CDR3 nucleotides are TGCGCCAGCAGCTTGGCAGTTGGGGCGACCTACGAGCAGTACTTC.

This clone was observed a handful of times. The V gene is TRBV2, the J gene TRBJ2-7; D gene uncertain. This CDR3 has 15 amino acids. Germline V lookup: CDR1 SNHLY, CDR2 FYNNEI. V gave up 8 bases and J gave up 2 bases, with 19 bases separating them. CDR3 in DNA: TGTGCCAGCTTCCCGAACGAAAGAGACGCCTACGAGCAGTACTTC. The encoded protein is CASFPNERDAYEQYF.

The V gene is TRBV3-1 (or the pseudogene TRBV3-2), the J gene TRBJ2-1; TRBD1 aligns across 8 bases. Trimming removed 1 base from V and 1 base from J; junction bases left unmatched: 6. Germline assignment: CDR1 LGHDT and CDR2 YNNKEL (reference sequence). The CDR3 covers 17 residues. The CDR3 coding sequence is TGTGCCAGCAGCCAAGGGTTAGGACAGGGTTCCTACAATGAGCAGTTCTTC. Translating it yields CASSQGLGQGSYNEQFF.

V gene TRBV11-2 combines with J gene TRBJ1-1, with D hard to call. V was shortened by 0 bases and J by 5 bases, with 4 bases between the two germline ends. The CDR3 runs to 12 residues. CDR1 and CDR2 from the germline V gene are SGHAT and FQNNGV. CDR3 DNA sequence: TGTGCCAGCAGCTTAGATGGGACTGAAGCTTTCTTT. This codes for CASSLDGTEAFF.

The chain joins TRBV9 to TRBJ2-1; D is uncertain. V was trimmed by 3 bases and J by 7 bases, leaving 11 bases between them. This CDR3 is built from 13 residues. Germline values: CDR1 SGDLS, CDR2 YYNGEE. CDR3: CASSGGVRNEQFF. In DNA form, the CDR3 reads TGTGCCAGCAGCGGTGGGGTTCGGAATGAGCAGTTCTTC. Together with reference TRBV9 and TRBJ2-1, the CDR3 gives the full variable domain: DSGVTQTPKHLITATGQRVTLRCSPRSGDLSVYWYQQSLDQGLQFLIQYYNGEERAKGNILERFSAQQFPDLHSELNLSSLELGDSALYFCASSGGVRNEQFFGPGTRLTVL.

The chain recombines TRBV2 with TRBJ1-2; the D gene is possibly TRBD1 (5 bases). V lost 0 bases, J lost 7 bases, and 9 bases lay in between. The length of the CDR3 is 13 residues. Germline loops: CDR1 SNHLY, CDR2 FYNNEI. The CDR3 sequence: CASSEARGGGYTF. The DNA of the CDR3 is TGTGCCAGCAGTGAAGCACGGGGGGGTGGCTACACCTTC.